This TCR beta chain emerged from a study of T cells in localized non-small cell lung cancer. Findings of the study overall: Of the tissues analyzed, uninvolved adjacent lung showed maximal T cell clonality, greater than tumor. Detection in adjacent lung was observed for a median around 50 of the top 100 tumor clones. Those with higher blood T cell density had longer overall survival.

This clone appeared a few times. Its antigen is undetermined. The V end was cut by 6 bases, the J end by 2 bases, with 4 bases between. Germline V gene lookup returns CDR1 MNHGY and CDR2 SVAAGI. There are 11 residues in the CDR3. The protocol was immunoSEQ multiplex PCR, while the TCRdb copy is restricted to in-frame clones and leaves out a portion. The data contain about 1,700 clones, 20% to 30% of them singletons. The chain uses TRBV6-9 and TRBJ2-5; D is ambiguous. This clonotype originated in an older male donor with stage II squamous cell lung carcinoma. The specimen comprised lung tumor tissue, sampled before any cancer treatment. The CDR3 loop is CASRLQETQYF. The CDR3 DNA reads as TGTGCCAGCAGACTTCAAGAGACCCAGTACTTC.